The present entry profiles one T cell receptor (beta chain) with its context. The junction departs from germline at one end; a sequencing error may be responsible. These data originate in a study of CD8+CD57+ T cells in acquired aplastic anemia. Genomic DNA served as template for TCR beta VDJ and CDR3 profiling. TCRdb recomputed calls from the reads with MiXCR, one row per CDR3 protein. The table includes roughly 420,000 distinct CDR3 sequences, about two thirds detected once. Per the germline V gene, CDR1 is SGHRS and CDR2 is YFSETQ. The CDR3 spans 11 residues. The TCR comes from a human donor in good health, serving as a control. The chain uses TRBV5-1 and TRBJ2-7; no clear D gene. Sequenced sample: sorted CD4+, CD8+, or CD8+CD57+ T cells (not recorded which) from PBMCs. The CDR3 DNA reads TGCGCCAGCACCGGAGAGAGCGAGGAGTACTTC. This sequence encodes CASTGESEEYF.